This TCR beta chain is drawn from a study of T cell responses to AZD1222 COVID-19 vaccine. Trimming removed 7 bases from V and 5 bases from J; junction bases left unmatched: 10. This CDR3 is 15 amino acids long. Per the germline V gene, CDR1 is SGHRS and CDR2 is YFSETQ. Sequencing used immunoSEQ multiplex PCR; TCRdb keeps in-frame clones, though not all of them. This sample carries around 120,000 clones, roughly nine tenths of them seen once, and the ten largest clones take roughly a tenth. This clone occurred a few times. The receptor was isolated from an adult in good health. Here the sequenced sample was peripheral blood, taken on day 0 of AZD1222 vaccination. The J gene is TRBJ2-1, the V gene TRBV5-1; TRBD2 matches 9 bases. CDR3 amino acids: CASLLAGVPDNEQFF. CDR3 in DNA: TGCGCCAGCCTTTTAGCGGGAGTCCCCGACAATGAGCAGTTCTTC.